The present T cell receptor (beta chain) was sequenced within a study of T cell repertoires in cytomegalovirus infection. TCRdb redid the calling of the reads with MiXCR, one entry per CDR3 protein. Among roughly 990,000 distinct CDR3 sequences listed, roughly 30% were seen once. This clonotype has a count of ten or more. Its cognate antigen is unknown. V lost 3 bases to trimming and J lost 6 bases, with 15 bases between them. CDR1 is MGHRA and CDR2 is YSYEKL in the germline V gene. The CDR3 is 15 amino acids. The sequence derives from a human donor in good health (CMV status not recorded). Some clones in this sample may be carry-over from other donors' samples. This chain joins TRBV4-1 and TRBJ1-5; tentative D call: TRBD1 (6 bases). The sample consisted of cultured CD8+ T cells from PBMCs, taken from culture after CMV antigen stimulation. DNA for the CDR3: TGCGCCAGCAGCCACCTGACAGGCCCGGGTCAGCCCCAGCATTTT. Translating it yields CASSHLTGPGQPQHF.